This is a list of T cell receptor beta chains from one sample in a study of T-cell memory formation after mild COVID-19. One entry per CDR3 protein, called by TCRdb with MiXCR from the 5' RACE reads. The repertoire holds around 450,000 distinct CDR3 sequences, with 15% to 25% as singletons. The sample was PBMCs or a T cell subset sorted from them (not recorded which). The receptors derive from an adult woman who had mild COVID-19 (a few samples of this study predate the infection). Cell type and time point are not known. Both conserved end residues are part of each CDR3. A D gene is named only where the DNA matches it firmly. Clone size, where shown, is once, few, many, or a class for clones that have expanded.

d_gene	j_gene	abundance	v_gene	CDR3aa	CDR3nt
TRBD2	TRBJ2-7	NA	TRBV29-1	CSVGLAGLYEQYF	TGCAGCGTTGGGCTAGCGGGATTATACGAGCAGTACTTC
TRBD2	TRBJ2-5	NA	TRBV4-3	CASSRGRTSGSETQYF	TGCGCCAGCAGCCGAGGACGGACTAGCGGGAGCGAGACCCAGTACTTC
NA	TRBJ1-1	NA	TRBV12-3/TRBV12-4	CASSLGGPRNTEAFF	TGTGCCAGCAGTTTAGGTGGACCGAGGAACACTGAAGCTTTCTTT
TRBD2	TRBJ2-2	few	TRBV19	CASMPPGLAGAGELFF	TGTGCCAGTATGCCTCCGGGACTAGCGGGAGCCGGGGAGCTGTTTTTT
TRBD2	TRBJ2-3	NA	TRBV7-6	CASSPGLGSTDTQYF	TGTGCCAGCAGCCCGGGACTAGGCTCTACAGATACGCAGTATTTT
NA	TRBJ1-2	few	TRBV20-1	CSADSLGGGYGYTF	TGCAGTGCGGATTCTTTGGGGGGCGGCTATGGCTACACCTTC
NA	TRBJ2-7	NA	TRBV5-1	CASSLPSQGYEQYF	TGCGCCAGCAGCTTACCTTCTCAGGGATACGAGCAGTACTTC
NA	TRBJ2-5	few	TRBV2	CASTESRGFVETQYF	TGTGCCAGCACCGAAAGTCGGGGATTTGTGGAGACCCAGTACTTC
TRBD2	TRBJ2-4	few	TRBV29-1	CSAQGTSGGNIQYF	TGCAGCGCCCAAGGGACTAGCGGGGGGAACATTCAGTACTTC
TRBD2	TRBJ2-1	NA	TRBV7-9	CASSLRLAGYNEQFF	TGTGCCAGCAGCTTGAGACTAGCGGGCTACAATGAGCAGTTCTTC
NA	TRBJ2-3	NA	TRBV12-3/TRBV12-4	CASILPGHSTDTQYF	TGTGCCAGCATCCTACCGGGACACAGCACAGATACGCAGTATTTT
TRBD1	TRBJ1-4	NA	TRBV25-1	CASGDRDGKLFF	TGTGCCAGCGGGGACAGGGATGGAAAACTGTTTTTT
TRBD1	TRBJ1-2	NA	TRBV29-1	CSVDPPGQSYFDYTF	TGCAGCGTTGACCCACCGGGACAGTCCTATTTTGACTACACCTTC
TRBD2	TRBJ2-7	few	TRBV20-1	CSARGKAGVSYEQYF	TGCAGTGCTAGGGGGAAAGCGGGGGTCTCCTACGAGCAGTACTTC
NA	TRBJ2-2	NA	TRBV6-2/TRBV6-3	CASHPQGRKGTGELFF	TGTGCCAGCCACCCCCAGGGCCGAAAGGGGACCGGGGAGCTGTTTTTT
TRBD1	TRBJ1-1	NA	TRBV3-1	CASSLDRVSTEAFF	TGTGCCAGCAGCCTAGACAGGGTCAGCACTGAAGCTTTCTTT
NA	TRBJ2-7	few	TRBV14	CASSQGGRNPSYEQYF	TGTGCCAGCAGCCAAGGGGGCAGGAACCCTTCCTACGAGCAGTACTTC
NA	TRBJ2-1	NA	TRBV7-6	CASSLIADEQFF	TGTGCCAGCAGCTTAATAGCGGATGAGCAGTTCTTC
TRBD1	TRBJ2-3	NA	TRBV9	CASSATGRQYF	TGTGCCAGCAGCGCGACAGGGAGGCAGTATTTT
NA	TRBJ2-3	NA	TRBV11-2	CASSLRVSTDTQYF	TGTGCCAGCAGCCTAAGGGTTTCCACAGATACGCAGTATTTT
NA	TRBJ2-3	NA	TRBV4-3	CASSLGGRETDTQYF	TGCGCCAGCAGCTTAGGGGGGCGGGAGACAGATACGCAGTATTTT
TRBD1	TRBJ2-7	few	TRBV10-2	CATVTGTGPYEQYF	TGCGCCACGGTCACCGGGACAGGACCCTACGAGCAGTACTTC
NA	TRBJ2-2	NA	TRBV20-1	CSGAGTNTGELFF	TGCAGTGGGGCAGGGACGAACACCGGGGAGCTGTTTTTT
NA	TRBJ2-5	NA	TRBV7-3	CASSLTRDSFQYF	TGTGCCAGCAGCTTAACGCGGGATAGCTTCCAGTACTTC
TRBD2	TRBJ2-2	few	TRBV6-1	CASSIGLAGNTGELFF	TGTGCCAGCAGTATCGGACTAGCGGGGAACACCGGGGAGCTGTTTTTT
NA	TRBJ1-2	NA	TRBV5-5	CASTLAAGAGYGYTF	TGTGCCAGCACCCTCGCCGCCGGGGCTGGCTATGGCTACACCTTC
TRBD1	TRBJ1-2	NA	TRBV7-3	CADRQGDYGYTF	TGTGCCGACCGACAGGGGGATTATGGCTACACCTTC
TRBD1	TRBJ2-7	once	TRBV9	CASSAPGGEQYF	TGTGCCAGCAGCGCCCCAGGGGGCGAGCAGTACTTC
TRBD2	TRBJ2-3	NA	TRBV2	CASSEPGGAADTQYF	TGTGCCAGCAGTGAGCCGGGGGGGGCGGCAGATACGCAGTATTTT
NA	TRBJ2-2	NA	TRBV7-6	CASEAAGELFF	TGTGCCAGCGAGGCCGCCGGGGAGCTGTTTTTT
TRBD1	TRBJ1-1	many	TRBV11-2	CASSWHRGTTEAFF	TGTGCCAGCAGCTGGCACAGGGGAACCACTGAAGCTTTCTTT
TRBD1	TRBJ1-1	few	TRBV5-1	CASSWTLTGGVDTEAFF	TGCGCCAGCAGCTGGACCCTGACAGGGGGCGTCGACACTGAAGCTTTCTTT
TRBD2	TRBJ2-3	NA	TRBV7-3	CASSRRSGGAEADTQYF	TGTGCCAGCAGCCGACGTAGCGGGGGGGCGGAAGCGGATACGCAGTATTTT
NA	TRBJ1-2	NA	TRBV19	CASSITSPGNYGYTF	TGTGCCAGTAGTATTACCTCCCCAGGAAACTATGGCTACACCTTC
NA	TRBJ2-3	NA	TRBV5-1	CASSLALAATDTQYF	TGCGCCAGCAGCTTGGCCCTAGCCGCCACAGATACGCAGTATTTT
TRBD1	TRBJ1-2	few	TRBV20-1	CSGGGGQAPNYGYTF	TGCAGCGGAGGGGGTGGACAGGCCCCAAACTATGGCTACACCTTC
TRBD1	TRBJ1-6	NA	TRBV5-1	CASSPSGTGGNSPLHF	TGCGCCAGCAGCCCCTCCGGGACAGGGGGTAATTCACCCCTCCACTTT
NA	TRBJ1-5	few	TRBV24-1	CATNQPQHF	TGTGCCACTAATCAGCCCCAGCATTTT
NA	TRBJ1-2	many	TRBV28	CASTLGTDYYGYTF	TGTGCCAGCACCTTGGGGACGGATTACTATGGCTACACCTTC
NA	TRBJ2-7	few	TRBV24-1	CATTGRQYF	TGTGCCACCACCGGGAGGCAGTACTTC
NA	TRBJ2-7	few	TRBV6-2/TRBV6-3	CASTEETFSYEQYF	TGTGCCAGCACGGAGGAAACTTTCTCCTACGAGCAGTACTTC
NA	TRBJ2-3	once	TRBV5-6	CASTEIRDTQYF	TGTGCCAGCACCGAAATTAGGGATACGCAGTATTTT
NA	TRBJ2-3	few	TRBV7-9	CASSSRKTGRTDTQYF	TGTGCCAGCAGCTCGCGAAAGACAGGGAGGACAGATACGCAGTATTTT
TRBD2	TRBJ2-1	NA	TRBV4-1	CASSQGAGGAYNEQFF	TGCGCCAGCAGCCAAGGGGCCGGGGGGGCCTACAATGAGCAGTTCTTC
NA	TRBJ2-2	few	TRBV13	CASSTTRRGFGELFF	TGTGCCAGCAGCACCACTAGACGGGGGTTCGGGGAGCTGTTTTTT
NA	TRBJ2-7	few	TRBV20-1	CSARPQGSAAEQYF	TGCAGTGCTAGACCCCAAGGTTCGGCAGCCGAGCAGTACTTC
NA	TRBJ2-6	few	TRBV4-3	CASSPQPSGANVLTF	TGCGCCAGCAGCCCCCAACCCTCTGGGGCCAACGTCCTGACTTTC
NA	TRBJ2-7	NA	TRBV6-2/TRBV6-3	CASSQTGPPYEQYF	TGTGCCAGCAGCCAGACAGGACCTCCCTACGAGCAGTACTTC
NA	TRBJ1-1	few	TRBV7-6	CASSLDGGRHTEAFF	TGTGCCAGCAGCTTAGATGGGGGACGGCACACTGAAGCTTTCTTT
NA	TRBJ2-5	NA	TRBV5-1	CASSEDVGLNF	TGCGCCAGCAGCGAGGACGTGGGGCTAAACTTC
NA	TRBJ2-1	few	TRBV29-1	CSVVRSGSYNEQFF	TGCAGCGTTGTTAGGAGCGGGTCCTACAATGAGCAGTTCTTC
TRBD1	TRBJ2-1	few	TRBV5-1	CASSLGIEGGAGFF	TGCGCCAGCAGCTTGGGGATCGAAGGGGGCGCGGGGTTCTTC